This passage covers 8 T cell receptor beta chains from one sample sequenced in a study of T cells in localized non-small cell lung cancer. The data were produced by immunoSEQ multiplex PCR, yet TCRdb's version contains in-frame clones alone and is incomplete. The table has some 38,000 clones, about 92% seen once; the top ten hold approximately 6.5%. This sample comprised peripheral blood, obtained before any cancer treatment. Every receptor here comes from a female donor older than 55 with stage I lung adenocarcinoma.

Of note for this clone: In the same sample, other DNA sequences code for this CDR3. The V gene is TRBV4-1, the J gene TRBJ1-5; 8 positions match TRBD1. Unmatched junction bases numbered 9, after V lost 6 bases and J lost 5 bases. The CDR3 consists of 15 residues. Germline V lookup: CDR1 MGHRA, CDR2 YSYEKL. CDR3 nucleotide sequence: TGCGCCAGCAGGCGGACAGGGTGGGGGGATCAGCCCCAGCATTTT. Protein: CASRRTGWGDQPQHF.

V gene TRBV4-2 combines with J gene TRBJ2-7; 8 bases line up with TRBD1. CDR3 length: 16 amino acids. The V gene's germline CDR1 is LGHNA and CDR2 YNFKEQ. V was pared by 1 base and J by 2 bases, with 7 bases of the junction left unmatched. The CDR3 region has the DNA TGTGCCAGCAGCCAAGTGGTGGGGACAGGAACCTACGAGCAGTACTTC. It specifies CASSQVVGTGTYEQYF.

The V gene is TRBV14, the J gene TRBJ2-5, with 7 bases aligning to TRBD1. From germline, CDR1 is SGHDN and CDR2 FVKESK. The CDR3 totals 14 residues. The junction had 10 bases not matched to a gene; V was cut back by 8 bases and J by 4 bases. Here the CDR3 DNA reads TGTGCCAGCTCCCCTGTGAGGGGGCTAGAGACCCAGTACTTC. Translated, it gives CASSPVRGLETQYF.

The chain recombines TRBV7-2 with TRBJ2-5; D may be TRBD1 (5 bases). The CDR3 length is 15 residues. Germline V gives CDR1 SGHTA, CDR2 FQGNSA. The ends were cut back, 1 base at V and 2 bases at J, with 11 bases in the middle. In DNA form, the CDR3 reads TGTGCCAGCAGCTTAGTTTCAGGGCGGCAAGAGACCCAGTACTTC. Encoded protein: CASSLVSGRQETQYF.

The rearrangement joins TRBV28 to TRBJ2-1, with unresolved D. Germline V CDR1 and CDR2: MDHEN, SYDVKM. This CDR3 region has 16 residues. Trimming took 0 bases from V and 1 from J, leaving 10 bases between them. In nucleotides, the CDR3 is TGTGCCAGCAGTTTATGGGACGGATTGTCCTACAATGAGCAGTTCTTC. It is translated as CASSLWDGLSYNEQFF.

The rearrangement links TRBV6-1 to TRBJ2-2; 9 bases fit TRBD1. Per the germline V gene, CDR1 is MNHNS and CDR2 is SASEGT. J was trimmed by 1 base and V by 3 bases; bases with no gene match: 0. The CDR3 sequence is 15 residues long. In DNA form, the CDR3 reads TGTGCCAGCAGTGAGGGACAGGGGAACACCGGGGAGCTGTTTTTT. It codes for CASSEGQGNTGELFF.

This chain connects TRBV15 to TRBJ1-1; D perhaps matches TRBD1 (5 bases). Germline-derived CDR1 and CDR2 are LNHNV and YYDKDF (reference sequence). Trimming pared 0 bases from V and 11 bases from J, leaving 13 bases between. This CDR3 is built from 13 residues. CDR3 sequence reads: CATSRDITGSAFF. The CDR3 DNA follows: TGTGCCACCAGCAGAGATATAACAGGAAGCGCTTTCTTT.

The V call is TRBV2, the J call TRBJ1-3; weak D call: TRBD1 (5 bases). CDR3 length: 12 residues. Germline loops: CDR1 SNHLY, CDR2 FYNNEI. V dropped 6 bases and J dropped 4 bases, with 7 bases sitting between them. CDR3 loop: CASRGDGNTIYF. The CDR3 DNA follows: TGTGCCAGCAGGGGGGACGGAAACACCATATATTTT.